Listed here are 11 T cell receptor beta chains from one sample, sequenced in a study of a mutant IDH1 vaccine in newly diagnosed glioma. These receptors are not linked to any known antigen. Generated by immunoSEQ multiplex PCR, the TCRdb table keeps only in-frame clones and is missing some. The table records roughly 72,000 clones, about 91% of them present only once. Time point of the sample: week 5, during vaccination. Vaccination comprised doses that each held 300 ug of mutant IDH1 20-mer peptide, plus topical imiquimod. This specimen was PBMCs, taken from a glioma patient whose treatment included an IDH1 peptide vaccine. The source is a woman in her fifties or sixties with glioma.

The rearrangement uses TRBV27 and TRBJ2-4, with D unresolved. The CDR3 contains 15 residues. Trimming cost V 3 bases and J 3 bases, with 12 bases left between them. Looked up from germline, CDR1 is MNHEY and CDR2 is SMNVEV (reference sequence). CDR3: CASSFSPSVKNIQYF. In DNA form, the CDR3 reads TGTGCCAGCAGTTTTTCCCCCAGCGTCAAAAACATTCAGTACTTC.

Regarding this clone: Relative to the germline gene, one junction end is altered; a read error may explain this. The sample carries other DNA sequences with the same CDR3. The chain links TRBV28 to TRBJ1-2, with D tentatively TRBD1 (6 bases). The CDR3 sequence is 13 residues long. Germline CDR1 reads MDHEN; CDR2 reads SYDVKM. The DNA of the CDR3 is TGTGCCAGCAGTCTCGACAGGTTGCATGGCTACACCTTT. This sequence encodes CASSLDRLHGYTF.

The rearrangement uses TRBV19 and TRBJ1-1, with TRBD1 matching over 7 bases. The junction had 9 bases not matched to a gene; V was cut back by 9 bases and J by 5 bases. In germline, CDR1 is LNHDA, CDR2 SQIVND (reference sequence). This CDR3 region has 13 residues. This chain's CDR3 is CASSNRGKTEAFF. The CDR3 region has the DNA TGTGCCAGCTCGAACAGGGGAAAGACTGAAGCTTTCTTT.

The chain carries TRBV9 and TRBJ2-3; no clear D gene. Trimming removed 4 bases from V and 2 bases from J, with 14 bases in between. Germline V gives CDR1 SGDLS, CDR2 YYNGEE. CDR3 length equals 15 residues. The CDR3 here is CASSPQPSNTDTQYF. CDR3 nucleotides: TGTGCCAGCAGCCCCCAGCCTAGTAACACAGATACGCAGTATTTT. The full variable domain, completed using reference TRBV9 and TRBJ2-3, is DSGVTQTPKHLITATGQRVTLRCSPRSGDLSVYWYQQSLDQGLQFLIQYYNGEERAKGNILERFSAQQFPDLHSELNLSSLELGDSALYFCASSPQPSNTDTQYFGPGTRLTVL.

The CDR3 loop is CASSTHLRGVGYGYTF. The DNA for the CDR3 is TGTGCCAGCAGCACCCACCTGAGGGGAGTGGGCTATGGCTACACCTTC. The rearrangement uses TRBV11-2 and TRBJ1-2; possibly TRBD1 for D (5 bases). V dropped 5 bases and J dropped 4 bases, with 20 bases sitting between them. Germline lookup yields CDR1 SGHAT and CDR2 FQNNGV. CDR3 length equals 16 residues. Together with reference TRBV11-2 and TRBJ1-2, the CDR3 gives the full variable domain: EAGVAQSPRYKIIEKRQSVAFWCNPISGHATLYWYQQILGQGPKLLIQFQNNGVVDDSQLPKDRFSAERLKGVDSTLKIQPAKLEDSAVYLCASSTHLRGVGYGYTFGSGTRLTVV.

The rearrangement uses TRBV6-6 and TRBJ2-7; weak D call: TRBD2 (5 bases). The CDR3 runs to 13 residues. Trimming stripped 4 bases from V and 1 base from J, with 8 bases between. Germline V lookup: CDR1 MNHNY, CDR2 SVGAGI (reference sequence). The CDR3 sequence is CASSLSGSYEQYF. For the CDR3, the DNA is TGTGCCAGCAGTTTAAGCGGTTCCTACGAGCAGTACTTC.

V and J are TRBV28 and TRBJ1-5; 12 bases map to TRBD1. The junction had 15 bases not matched to a gene; V was cut back by 6 bases and J by 3 bases. Germline values: CDR1 MDHEN, CDR2 SYDVKM. CDR3 size: 19 residues. Written as DNA, the CDR3 is TGTGCCAGCAGGTACCGGGACAGGGGGCTCCTTATCGTCAATCAGCCCCAGCATTTT. It translates to CASRYRDRGLLIVNQPQHF.

The J gene is TRBJ2-1, the V gene TRBV4-1; 12 bases are shared with TRBD2. This CDR3 is 19 amino acids long. The V gene's germline CDR1 is MGHRA and CDR2 YSYEKL. V was pared by 3 bases and J by 0 bases, with 9 bases of the junction left unmatched. The CDR3 sequence is CASSQLAGGSGSSYNEQFF. For the CDR3, the DNA is TGCGCCAGCAGCCAGCTAGCGGGAGGGTCGGGAAGCTCCTACAATGAGCAGTTCTTC.

The CDR3 DNA reads TGTGCCAGCAGTTCGGATCAAACTGACACGATCAACACTGAAGCTTTCTTT. Its protein is CASSSDQTDTINTEAFF. The chain recombines TRBV5-6 with TRBJ1-1; D ambiguous. Per the germline V gene, CDR1 is SGHDT and CDR2 is YYEEEE. This CDR3 spans 17 amino acids. The V end lost 5 bases, the J end lost 2 bases, and 22 bases lay between the germline ends.

CDR3 coding DNA: TGTGCCAGCAGCTTGGGGGCCGATCAGCCCCAGCATTTT. It translates to CASSLGADQPQHF. The genes are TRBV7-9 and TRBJ1-5; tentatively, D is TRBD1 (6 bases). CDR1 and CDR2 from the germline V gene are SEHNR and FQNEAQ (reference sequence). Trimming stripped 3 bases from V and 5 bases from J, with 8 bases between. This CDR3 comprises 13 residues. The variable domain in full, completed from reference TRBV7-9 and TRBJ1-5, reads DTGVSQNPRHKITKRGQNVTFRCDPISEHNRLYWYRQTLGQGPEFLTYFQNEAQLEKSRLLSDRFSAERPKGSFSTLEIQRTEQGDSAMYLCASSLGADQPQHFGDGTRLSIL.

This chain links TRBV7-9 with TRBJ2-7; no firm D call. The CDR3 consists of 16 residues. V was trimmed by 1 base and J by 5 bases, leaving 18 bases between them. Germline CDR1 is SEHNR and CDR2 is FQNEAQ (reference sequence). The CDR3: CASSLEGAPKRNEQYF. The CDR3 coding sequence is TGTGCCAGCAGCTTAGAGGGCGCCCCGAAGAGGAACGAGCAGTACTTC.